Included here is one TCR beta chain sequence, with context. Ophthalmopathy cases scored 3 or more on the Clinical Activity Score and 4 or more on NOSPECS grade, with duration below 3 months. These data belong to a study of T cells in Graves' hyperthyroidism and ophthalmopathy. Study as a whole: Peripheral blood samples were taken at initial diagnosis, prior to any treatment.

The germline gives CDR1 MNHEY, CDR2 SMNVEV (reference sequence). V was trimmed by 0 bases and J by 2 bases, leaving 11 bases between them. CDR3 length equals 17 residues. Researchers amplified the TCR beta CDR3 regions from RNA transcripts. The TCR CDR3 first-round RT-PCR relied on the HTBI primer set. Using its own MiXCR run on the multiplex PCR reads, TCRdb lists one record per CDR3 protein. The sample includes about 640,000 distinct CDR3 sequences, about 15% seen only once; the top ten take roughly an eighth. The sample comprised blood. This sequence joins TRBV27 and TRBJ1-6; D gene uncertain. This receptor was taken from a woman in her forties or fifties with Graves' ophthalmopathy. The CDR3 nucleotides read TGTGCCAGCAGTTTATCGGGGAGTATTGCCTATAATTCACCCCTCCACTTT. Its translation: CASSLSGSIAYNSPLHF.